A single sample gave rise to the 18 T cell receptor beta chains below, sequenced in a study of T cell repertoires in cytomegalovirus infection. Via MiXCR, TCRdb re-called the reads, giving one row per CDR3 protein. Among fewer than 300,000 distinct CDR3 sequences listed, about 25% were seen once. Input material: PBMCs. The receptors stem from a human donor in good health (CMV status not recorded). Some clones in this sample may be carry-over from other donors' samples.

The chain has TRBV7-2 and TRBJ1-5; D unresolved. The CDR3 contains 13 residues. V was shortened by 1 base and J by 5 bases, with 6 bases between the two germline ends. CDR1 and CDR2 from the germline V gene are SGHTA and FQGNSA. The CDR3 nucleotides read TGTGCCAGCAGCTTAGTGTCCGATCAGCCCCAGCATTTT. As protein: CASSLVSDQPQHF.

The V and J genes are TRBV6-1 and TRBJ1-1; 7 nucleotides align to TRBD1. Germline V gives CDR1 MNHNS, CDR2 SASEGT. This CDR3 is built from 16 residues. The junction had 15 bases not matched to a gene; V was cut back by 10 bases and J by 1 base. CDR3 loop: CAIMGQGVSPNTEAFF. CDR3 bases: TGTGCCATAATGGGGCAGGGGGTATCTCCGAACACTGAAGCTTTCTTT.

On this clonotype: A read error is possible here, since a much larger clone lies one base away. The rearrangement uses TRBV7-6 and TRBJ2-5; D call uncertain. V was clipped by 4 bases and J by 2 bases, with 20 bases between them. From germline, CDR1 is SGHVS and CDR2 FNYEAQ. The CDR3 consists of 17 residues. As DNA, the CDR3 is TGTGCCAGCAGCTCATTTTTTCAGGCTCCGAAGCAAGAGACCCAGTACTTC. It encodes CASSSFFQAPKQETQYF.

This clonotype turned up a few times. V gene TRBV28 combines with J gene TRBJ2-4, with D unclear. Trimming took off 2 bases at V and 7 bases at J, with 12 bases between the two ends. CDR1 is MDHEN, CDR2 SYDVKM, per germline. The length of the CDR3 is 14 residues. The CDR3 sequence is CASSLNRWTNIQYF. The CDR3, as DNA: TGTGCCAGCAGTTTAAATCGGTGGACGAACATTCAGTACTTC.

This clonotype was recorded a few times. The chain recombines TRBV7-2 with TRBJ1-3, with 7 bases lining up with TRBD1. The CDR3 covers 15 residues. Germline loops: CDR1 SGHTA, CDR2 FQGNSA. V gave up 4 bases and J gave up 4 bases; unmatched junction bases: 7. For the CDR3, the DNA is TGTGCCAGCAGCTCGCAGACAGGGATCGGAAACACCATATATTTT. Residues: CASSSQTGIGNTIYF.

The rearrangement joins TRBV27 to TRBJ1-2; D gene unclear. Germline V gene lookup returns CDR1 MNHEY and CDR2 SMNVEV (reference sequence). The CDR3 is 14 amino acids. V lost 5 bases and J 8 bases, leaving 18 bases between the germline ends. The DNA for the CDR3 is TGTGCCAGCAGTCCAACCTCGGGGAGCGCCGGCTACACCTTC. This translates into CASSPTSGSAGYTF.

The chain employs TRBV2 and TRBJ2-1, with 7 bases aligning to TRBD2. The germline gives CDR1 SNHLY, CDR2 FYNNEI. The V segment lost 6 bases and the J segment 10 bases; nucleotides outside the gene matches: 12. The CDR3 totals 14 residues. Here the CDR3 DNA reads TGTGCCAGCAGGTACGGGGCGGGGGAAGCCGAGCAGTTCTTC. As protein: CASRYGAGEAEQFF.

This clonotype was counted ten times or more. This sequence joins TRBV12-3 or TRBV12-4 and TRBJ1-1; 8 nucleotides align to TRBD1. The junction had 10 bases not matched to a gene; V was cut back by 4 bases and J by 0 bases. This CDR3 region has 17 residues. CDR3 nucleotide sequence: TGTGCCAGCAGTTCGCCTGGACAGGGCCTTTTGAACACTGAAGCTTTCTTT. Residues: CASSSPGQGLLNTEAFF.

The chain carries TRBV30 and TRBJ2-3; no definite D call. CDR1 and CDR2 from the germline V gene are GTSNPN and SVGIG (reference sequence). Trimming shortened V by 0 bases and J by 0 bases, and 4 bases separated the two germline ends. The CDR3 is 13 residues long. The CDR3 coding sequence is TGTGCCTGGAGTGTCGTTAGCACAGATACGCAGTATTTT. It codes for CAWSVVSTDTQYF.

This clonotype was detected ten times or more. This chain connects TRBV7-2 to TRBJ1-5, with 7 positions matching TRBD1. CDR3 length: 13 residues. CDR1 SGHTA and CDR2 FQGNSA come from the germline V gene. After removal of 5 bases from V and 7 bases from J, the junction contained 5 bases not matched to a gene. CDR3 region: CASSRDRAQPQHF. The CDR3 nucleotides read TGTGCCAGCAGCCGGGACAGAGCCCAGCCCCAGCATTTT.

Points on this clonotype: This may stem from a read error, because a much larger clone lies one nucleotide away. V is TRBV11-2 and J is TRBJ1-2; weak D call: TRBD1 (6 bases). Germline-derived CDR1 and CDR2 are SGHAT and FQNNGV. V lost 2 bases, J lost 9 bases, and 10 bases lay in between. This CDR3 is built from 12 residues. CDR3 nucleotide sequence: TGTGCCAGCAGCTTAACAGGGTCGCGCTACACCTTC. Residues: CASSLTGSRYTF.

A few counts support this clonotype. The V call is TRBV6-1, the J call TRBJ2-5; 7 nucleotides match TRBD1. The CDR3 totals 15 residues. The germline CDR1 and CDR2 sequences are MNHNS and SASEGT. J lost 4 bases, V lost 4 bases, and 9 bases had no gene match. CDR3 bases: TGTGCCAGCAGTGGACCGGGACAGAGGGGAGAGACCCAGTACTTC. Amino acid sequence: CASSGPGQRGETQYF.

V and J are TRBV20-1 and TRBJ2-1, with 9 bases identical to TRBD2. V was pared by 6 bases and J by 3 bases, with 6 bases of the junction left unmatched. The CDR3 is made up of 14 amino acids. Germline values: CDR1 DFQATT, CDR2 SNEGSKA (reference sequence). This CDR3 is CSAVAGVVYNEQFF. The CDR3 bases are TGCAGTGCGGTAGCGGGAGTGGTCTACAATGAGCAGTTCTTC.

This clonotype showed up just a few times. The V gene is TRBV5-4, the J gene TRBJ1-4; D unclear. The CDR3 runs 13 residues. V dropped 4 bases and J dropped 8 bases, with 12 bases sitting between them. Germline V gene lookup returns CDR1 SGHNT and CDR2 YYREEE (reference sequence). The CDR3, as DNA: TGTGCCAGCAGCCTCACCCCTTCCGAAAAACTGTTTTTT. This gives the protein CASSLTPSEKLFF.

To note about this clonotype: This clone may be a read error of a much larger clone one base away. V and J are TRBV7-6 and TRBJ1-5; 8 nucleotides agree with TRBD1. Trimming cost V 0 bases and J 6 bases; bases outside gene matches: 1. Looked up from germline, CDR1 is SGHVS and CDR2 is FNYEAQ. The CDR3 has 14 amino acids. The CDR3 region is CASSLATGVQPQHF. The CDR3 nucleotides read TGTGCCAGCAGCTTAGCGACAGGGGTTCAGCCCCAGCATTTT.

V and J are TRBV20-1 and TRBJ2-1; TRBD1 is a possible D gene (8 bases). The CDR3 runs to 17 residues. The germline V gene has CDR1 DFQATT and CDR2 SNEGSKA (reference sequence). Trimming pared 1 base from V and 4 bases from J, leaving 20 bases between. This CDR3 reads CSARVGGARGPYNEQFF. The DNA of the CDR3 is TGCAGTGCTAGAGTGGGAGGGGCCAGGGGGCCTTACAATGAGCAGTTCTTC.

Only a few counts were recorded for this clonotype. V and J are TRBV10-3 and TRBJ2-7, with D unclear. The V end was cut by 5 bases, the J end by 1 base, with 9 bases between. The CDR3 sequence is 13 residues long. Germline CDR1 reads ENHRY; CDR2 reads SYGVKD. The CDR3 DNA follows: TGTGCCATCAGTTACCCAGAGTCCTACGAGCAGTACTTC. This gives the protein CAISYPESYEQYF.

This clonotype has ten or more counts. The chain has TRBV19 and TRBJ1-5, with a tentative D call TRBD1 (5 bases). CDR3 length equals 15 residues. CDR1 is LNHDA, CDR2 SQIVND, per germline (reference sequence). Trimming removed 2 bases from V and 4 bases from J, with 12 bases in between. The CDR3 DNA reads as TGTGCCAGTAGTATACCAGGGAGGGGTAATCAGCCCCAGCATTTT. Its translation: CASSIPGRGNQPQHF.